This TCR beta chain was sequenced for a study of T cells in Graves' hyperthyroidism and ophthalmopathy. Study-wide points: Separating ophthalmopathy from stable hyperthyroidism was achieved by a 13 V-J model. Most clonotypes expanded in the thyroid (above 0.001) were also present in blood.

Amplification yielded TCR beta CDR3 regions, with RNA transcripts as the source. In the first-round RT-PCR of the TCR CDR3, the HTBI primer set was used. MiXCR, applied by TCRdb to the multiplex PCR reads, yields one record per CDR3 protein. The sample records hundreds of thousands of distinct CDR3 sequences, about 38% being singletons. Exclusion of a patient resulted from uncontrolled infection, other autoimmune disease, pregnancy or lactation. Diagnoses used clinical symptoms, serum thyroxine and TRAb, thyroid ultrasound and orbital computed tomography. This clonotype was counted at least ten times. Its antigen is still unknown. The CDR3 contains 15 residues. Per germline, CDR1 ENHRY and CDR2 SYGVKD. Trimming removed 3 bases from V and 4 bases from J, with 12 bases in between.

The chain combines TRBV10-3 with TRBJ1-4, with D perhaps matching TRBD1 (5 bases). This receptor was identified in a man aged 18 to 30 with Graves' hyperthyroidism. Specimen: blood. The CDR3 DNA reads TGTGCCATCAGTGAAGAGGGGCGCAGTAATGAAAAACTGTTTTTT. Its translation is CAISEEGRSNEKLFF.